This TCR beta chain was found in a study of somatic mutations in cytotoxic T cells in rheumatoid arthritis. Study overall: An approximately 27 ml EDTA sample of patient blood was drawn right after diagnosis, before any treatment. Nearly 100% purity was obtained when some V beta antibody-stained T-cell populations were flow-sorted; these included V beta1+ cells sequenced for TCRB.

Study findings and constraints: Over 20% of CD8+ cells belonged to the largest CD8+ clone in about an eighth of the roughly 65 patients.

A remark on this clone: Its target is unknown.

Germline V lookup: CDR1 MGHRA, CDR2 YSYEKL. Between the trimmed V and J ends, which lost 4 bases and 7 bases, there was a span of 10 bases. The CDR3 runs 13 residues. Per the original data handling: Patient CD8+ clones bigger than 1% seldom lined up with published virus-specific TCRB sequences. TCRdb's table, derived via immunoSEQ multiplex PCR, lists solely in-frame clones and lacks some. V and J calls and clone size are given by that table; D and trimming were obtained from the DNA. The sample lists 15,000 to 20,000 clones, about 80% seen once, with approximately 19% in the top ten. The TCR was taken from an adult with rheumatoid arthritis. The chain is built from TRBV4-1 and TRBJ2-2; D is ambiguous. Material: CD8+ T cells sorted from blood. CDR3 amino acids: CASSPPLGGELFF. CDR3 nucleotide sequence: TGCGCCAGCAGCCCCCCCCTGGGCGGGGAGCTGTTTTTT.